This T cell receptor (beta chain) stems from a study of blood T cell repertoires in COVID-19. Across the whole study: COVID-19 samples from acute and convalescent phases originated in the United States, Italy and Spain.

The CDR3 spans 13 residues. Germline CDR1 and CDR2: SGHRS and YFSETQ. V dropped 0 bases and J dropped 4 bases, with 4 bases sitting between them. Comments on this clone: Other DNA sequences from this sample encode an identical CDR3 as well.

Those enrolled, adults aged about 18 to 95 years, came from about two dozen US areas. Participants reported their clinical history, and cohort assignment relied on those reports. The table came from immunoSEQ multiplex PCR; TCRdb's copy has only in-frame clones and leaves some out. The data show roughly 250,000 clones, 90% to 95% seen once. The genes are TRBV5-1 and TRBJ1-4; D is ambiguous. The receptor comes from a woman under 30 who had recovered from COVID-19. The sequencing input was PBMCs or T cells enriched from blood (not recorded which). The CDR3: CASSLDSNEKLFF. The CDR3 DNA reads as TGCGCCAGCAGCTTGGATAGTAATGAAAAACTGTTTTTT.